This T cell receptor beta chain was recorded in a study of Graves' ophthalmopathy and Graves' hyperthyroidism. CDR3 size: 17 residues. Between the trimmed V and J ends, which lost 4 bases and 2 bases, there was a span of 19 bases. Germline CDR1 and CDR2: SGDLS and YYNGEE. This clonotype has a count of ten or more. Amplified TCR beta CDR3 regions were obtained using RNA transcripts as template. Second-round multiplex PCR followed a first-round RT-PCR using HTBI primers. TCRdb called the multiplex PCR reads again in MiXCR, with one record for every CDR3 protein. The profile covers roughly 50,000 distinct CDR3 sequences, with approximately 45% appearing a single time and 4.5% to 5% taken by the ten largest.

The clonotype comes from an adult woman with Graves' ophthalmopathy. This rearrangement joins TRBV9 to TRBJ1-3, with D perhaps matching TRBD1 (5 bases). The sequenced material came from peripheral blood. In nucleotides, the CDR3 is TGTGCCAGCAGCCCAGAGGGACGGCCCCAAACTGGAAACACCATATATTTT. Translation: CASSPEGRPQTGNTIYF.